One sample yielded the 2 T cell receptor beta chains listed below, sequenced in a study of blood T cell repertoires in COVID-19 (dated by TCRdb to the early 2020s). Libraries were built with the immunoSEQ multiplex PCR assay. TCRdb's version of the immuneACCESS table is confined to in-frame rearrangements and falls short of the full clone set. An unresolved V gene accounts for under half of the shortfall where checked; the remainder is of unknown origin. The sample includes about 80,000 clones, with approximately 80% observed a single time. The ten biggest clones cover around 14% of the sample. Sequenced input: peripheral blood. The receptor source for this set is a human donor in a cohort sampled during active COVID-19.

J is TRBJ2-3 and V is TRBV5-1; TRBD1 matches at 9 bases. J gave up 3 bases and V 3 bases, and 2 bases lay outside the gene matches. This CDR3 region has 14 residues. Germline values: CDR1 SGHRS, CDR2 YFSETQ. The CDR3 reads CASSSDRGTDTQYF. The CDR3 DNA reads TGCGCCAGCAGCTCAGACAGGGGGACAGATACGCAGTATTTT.

The J gene is TRBJ1-4, the V gene TRBV7-9; D is ambiguous. The V gene lost 5 bases and the J gene lost 0 bases, with 10 bases spanning the gap. The CDR3 loop spans 15 amino acids. The germline CDR1 and CDR2 sequences are SEHNR and FQNEAQ (reference sequence). The CDR3 bases are TGTGCCAGCAGCCCCCAGGAGGCAACTAATGAAAAACTGTTTTTT. Amino acid sequence: CASSPQEATNEKLFF.